This T cell receptor (beta chain) was sequenced in a study of T cell responses to AZD1222 COVID-19 vaccine. The germline V gene has CDR1 MNHEY and CDR2 SVGAGI. CDR3 length: 15 residues. Between the trimmed V and J ends, which lost 6 bases and 7 bases, there was a span of 19 bases. Using immunoSEQ multiplex PCR, the repertoire was profiled, and TCRdb retains in-frame clones only, with some absent. The data hold about 130,000 clones, with under 95% observed a single time. This clonotype was sampled from an adult in good health. J is TRBJ1-5 and V is TRBV6-5, with D perhaps matching TRBD1 (5 bases). The sequencing used peripheral blood, collected on day 0 of AZD1222 vaccination. CDR3 nucleotides: TGTGCCAGCAGCGACGACAGAGCATTTCCCCAGCCCCAGCATTTT. Translated, it gives CASSDDRAFPQPQHF.